The present T cell receptor beta chain was sequenced within a study of cytomegalovirus exposure and HLA in healthy donors. General study results and limits: In a later analysis, a missense DCLRE1C variant was linked to TCR beta V- and J-gene trimming. There were some V segments, including TRBV6-2 and TRBV6-3, excluded as indistinguishable. Whilst most TCR sequences proved rare, a subset of public TCRs occurred across many donors. Later analysis reportedly placed an Asian-associated ancestry cluster below the roughly 600-donor mean in N-insertions.

As for this clone: The antigen remains undetermined.

13 Jbeta primers and 60 Vbeta primers were used for the PCR. Only in-frame clones appear in the TCRdb table, and some are missing; sequencing was by immunoSEQ multiplex PCR. The profile shows under 200,000 clones, roughly 70% of them singletons. Germline CDR1 is SGHRS and CDR2 is YFSETQ. The CDR3 is made up of 19 amino acids. Trimming took 0 bases from V and 0 from J, leaving 21 bases between them. This TCR was sampled from a woman aged 25-40 years in good health and CMV-seronegative. The chain combines TRBV5-1 with TRBJ1-1; TRBD1 might be the D (6 bases). Sequenced sample: PBMCs. This CDR3 is CASSLVSRGQRNMNTEAFF. Here the CDR3 DNA reads TGCGCCAGCAGCTTGGTCTCCAGAGGACAGCGAAACATGAACACTGAAGCTTTCTTT.